This is a list of T cell receptor beta chains from one sample in a study of neoadjuvant nivolumab and ipilimumab in lung cancer. Profiling relied on immunoSEQ multiplex PCR, and the TCRdb table lists in-frame clones only, not all of them. The sample holds around 30,000 clones; nearly 85% are singletons and the top ten take 5.1%. The sample in question was tumor tissue, obtained after neoadjuvant nivolumab, alone or with ipilimumab, at or shortly before surgery. These receptors came from an adult with non-small cell lung cancer. Both conserved end residues are part of each CDR3. The D gene is left open where the match is weak. The listing skips clone size in some rows; elsewhere it reads once, few, many or a size class.

D: .; J: TRBJ1-1; V: TRBV11-3; size: .; CDR3: CASSSGINTEAFF; DNA: TGTGCCAGCAGCTCCGGGATAAACACTGAAGCTTTCTTT
D: .; J: TRBJ1-2; V: TRBV6-5; size: .; CDR3: CASSYASLDNNYGYTF; DNA: TGTGCCAGCAGTTACGCAAGTCTTGACAATAACTATGGCTACACCTTC
D: TRBD2; J: TRBJ2-7; V: TRBV9; size: few; CDR3: CASSPPRGTSGPYEQYF; DNA: TGTGCCAGCAGCCCTCCCCGGGGGACTAGCGGTCCCTACGAGCAGTACTTC
D: TRBD1; J: TRBJ1-2; V: TRBV30; size: once; CDR3: CAWSVQGEGGYTF; DNA: TGTGCCTGGAGTGTACAGGGGGAGGGTGGCTACACCTTC
D: .; J: TRBJ2-7; V: TRBV7-9; size: .; CDR3: CASSSGGGYEQYF; DNA: TGTGCTAGCAGCTCCGGGGGCGGATACGAGCAGTACTTC
D: .; J: TRBJ2-1; V: TRBV29-1; size: .; CDR3: CSVNTGYEQFF; DNA: TGCAGCGTGAACACAGGGTACGAGCAGTTCTTC
D: .; J: TRBJ2-3; V: TRBV19; size: .; CDR3: CERRVTDTQYF; DNA: TGTGAGAGGCGGGTGACAGATACGCAGTATTTT
D: .; J: TRBJ1-1; V: TRBV5-1; size: .; CDR3: CASSLVVSVRNTEAFF; DNA: TGCGCCAGCAGCTTGGTCGTCTCAGTCCGAAACACTGAAGCTTTCTTT
D: .; J: TRBJ2-7; V: TRBV30; size: .; CDR3: CAWSVPGTAAPYEQYF; DNA: TGTGCCTGGAGTGTACCTGGGACGGCGGCTCCCTACGAGCAGTACTTC
D: TRBD2; J: TRBJ2-5; V: TRBV5-1; size: .; CDR3: CATTPRGTSLQETQYF; DNA: TGCGCCACAACCCCCCGGGGGACTAGCCTCCAAGAGACCCAGTACTTC